Reported below is one T cell receptor (beta chain). Its antigen remains unidentified. Base qualities are missing; no much larger clone stands one base away. This entry belongs to a study of T cell responses to AZD1222 COVID-19 vaccine (dated by TCRdb to the early 2020s). Notes on the research overall: Because spike-specific TCR depth and breadth did not differ between the two schedules, AZD1222 recipients who got a second dose at roughly 4 weeks were pooled with those who got a second dose at roughly 12 weeks. TCR sequencing covered approximately 230 trial participants: 200 to 220 given two doses of AZD1222 and approximately 26 given two doses of MenACWY control vaccine. Trial participants were enrolled by age into subgroups of 18-55, 56-69 and 70-plus years, and about 150, 27 and 61 TCR-sequenced participants, respectively, were included in these subgroups. Here is what the overall study found, with its caveats: The 56-69-year group was small, and its depth increase did not reach significance, likely because of low power. Participants were mostly white British and included more females than males, and it was suggested by the authors that clonal diversity may have been underestimated. Because no day 14 peak-response samples were available, repertoires were characterized only after the peak T cell response. After two AZD1222 doses, spike-specific TCR breadth and depth were significantly higher than at day 0 and than in MenACWY recipients. Conclusions about previously exposed vaccinees are limited, since just a handful of AZD1222 recipients were seropositive for SARS-CoV-2 at baseline. Reportedly, almost half of the unique spike-specific TCRs recognized epitopes lying outside the regions that are mutated in the B.1.351 and B.1.1.7 variants. The whole spike protein was spanned by vaccine-associated CD4 TCRs, and dominant responses were seen in regions 160-218 and 743-854.

The CDR3 regions of human TCRbeta chains were subjected to immunosequencing. The source study handled its data this way. TCRs in the repertoires were matched against a reference library of SARS-CoV-2-specific TCRs that had been generated with the MIRA antigen-specificity platform. Breadth was defined as the fraction of unique TCRs that were SARS-CoV-2-associated, and depth was defined as the fraction of total T cells that were SARS-CoV-2-associated. Using the MIRA data, every spike-specific TCR was mapped to the spike region that the TCR reacted to and assigned to either a CD4 or a CD8 class. Log10-transformed breadth and depth values were compared by one-way ANOVA with Sidak's multiple comparisons tests. TCRdb retrieved this table from immuneACCESS and kept in-frame rearrangements only. Not all clones are present; in checked studies, unresolved V genes account for under half, and no reason is known for the remainder. The V and J calls and clone size were taken over from that table, and D and trimming were inferred from the DNA. The sample records 90,000 to 120,000 clones, around 84% of which are singletons. The top ten clones comprise about 3% of the sample.

According to the study, the label for this sample's time point signals: baseline before first vaccination. Samples from vaccinated people were obtained from the UK trials COV001 and COV002, which included a single-blind randomized controlled phase 2/3 trial of AZD1222 (ChAdOx1 nCoV-19) in healthy adults. For TCRbeta chain sequencing, PBMC samples from trial participants were taken at day 0 and at day 28 after the second dose. In the germline V gene, CDR1 corresponds to ENHRY and CDR2 to SYGVKD. Measured from the cysteine to the phenylalanine, the CDR3 is 14 residues long. The only DNA kept is the CDR3, 42 bases in frame from the first base. V is pruned by 4 bases and J by 8 bases, leaving 9 bases of the junction without a gene match.

This specimen consisted of peripheral blood, obtained on day 0 of AZD1222 vaccination. This receptor was identified in an adult in good health. Here the chain combines TRBV10-3 and TRBJ2-7; 9 central bases correspond to TRBD1. The CDR3 has the sequence CAISGRDREGKQYF. The sequenced DNA: TGTGCCATCAGTGGACGGGACAGGGAGGGAAAGCAGTACTTC.